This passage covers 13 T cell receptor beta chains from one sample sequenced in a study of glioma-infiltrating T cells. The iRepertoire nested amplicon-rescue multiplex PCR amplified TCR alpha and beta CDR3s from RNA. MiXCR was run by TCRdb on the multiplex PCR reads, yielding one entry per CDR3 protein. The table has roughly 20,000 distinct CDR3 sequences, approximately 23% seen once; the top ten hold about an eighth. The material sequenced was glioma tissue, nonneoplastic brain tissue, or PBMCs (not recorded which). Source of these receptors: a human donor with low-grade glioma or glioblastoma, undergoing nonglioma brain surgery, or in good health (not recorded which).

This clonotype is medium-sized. This chain's CDR3 is CASTAQRGIDTQYF. In DNA, the CDR3 is TGTGCCAGCACCGCCCAGCGGGGGATTGATACGCAGTATTTT. The gene calls are TRBV11-2 and TRBJ2-3; 8 nucleotides agree with TRBD2. The CDR3 sequence is 14 residues long. Germline V gene lookup returns CDR1 SGHAT and CDR2 FQNNGV. The ends lost 7 bases at V and 6 bases at J; junction bases unmatched: 9.

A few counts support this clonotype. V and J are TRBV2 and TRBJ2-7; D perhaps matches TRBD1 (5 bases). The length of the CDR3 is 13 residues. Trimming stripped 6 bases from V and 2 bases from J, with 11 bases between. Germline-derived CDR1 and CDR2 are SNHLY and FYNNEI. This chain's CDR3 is CASREQVTYEQYF. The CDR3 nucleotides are TGTGCCAGCAGGGAACAGGTAACCTACGAGCAGTACTTC.

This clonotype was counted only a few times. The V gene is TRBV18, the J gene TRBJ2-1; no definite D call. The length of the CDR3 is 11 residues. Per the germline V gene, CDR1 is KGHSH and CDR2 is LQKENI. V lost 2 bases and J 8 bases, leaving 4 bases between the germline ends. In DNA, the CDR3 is TGTGCCAGCTCACCAGGTTATGAGCAGTTCTTC. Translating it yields CASSPGYEQFF. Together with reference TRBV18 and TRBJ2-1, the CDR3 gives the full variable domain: NAGVMQNPRHLVRRRGQEARLRCSPMKGHSHVYWYRQLPEEGLKFMVYLQKENIIDESGMPKERFSAEFPKEGPSILRIQQVVRGDSAAYFCASSPGYEQFFGPGTRLTVL.

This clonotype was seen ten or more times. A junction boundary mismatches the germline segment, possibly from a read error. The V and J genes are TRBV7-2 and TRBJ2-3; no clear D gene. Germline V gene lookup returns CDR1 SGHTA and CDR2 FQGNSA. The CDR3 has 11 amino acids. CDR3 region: CARSLADTQYF. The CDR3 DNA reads TGTGCCCGCAGCTTAGCAGATACGCAGTATTTT.

Written as DNA, the CDR3 is TGTGCCAGCAGCTTAATTGCGGGGGGAGCCTCTTCTGGGGCCAACGTCCTGACTTTC. Translated: CASSLIAGGASSGANVLTF. This sequence joins TRBV7-3 and TRBJ2-6, with 8 bases lining up with TRBD2. The germline CDR1 and CDR2 sequences are SGHTA and FQGTGA. V shed 1 base and J 1 base; nucleotides not matched to a gene: 9. The CDR3 contains 19 residues.

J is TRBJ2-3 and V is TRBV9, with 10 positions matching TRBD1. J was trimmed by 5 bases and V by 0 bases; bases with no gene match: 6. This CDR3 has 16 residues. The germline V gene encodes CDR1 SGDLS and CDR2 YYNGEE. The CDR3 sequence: CASSVARQGAGDTQYF. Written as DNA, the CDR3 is TGTGCCAGCAGCGTAGCGCGACAGGGGGCTGGAGATACGCAGTATTTT.

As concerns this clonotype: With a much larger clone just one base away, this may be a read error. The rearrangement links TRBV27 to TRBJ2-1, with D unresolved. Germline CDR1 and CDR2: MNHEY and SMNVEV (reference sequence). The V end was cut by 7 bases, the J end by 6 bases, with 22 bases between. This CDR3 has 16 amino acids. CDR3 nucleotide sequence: TGTGCCAGCACCCCCCGGGCCCACCTTGTCTTCAATGAGCAGTTCTTC. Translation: CASTPRAHLVFNEQFF.

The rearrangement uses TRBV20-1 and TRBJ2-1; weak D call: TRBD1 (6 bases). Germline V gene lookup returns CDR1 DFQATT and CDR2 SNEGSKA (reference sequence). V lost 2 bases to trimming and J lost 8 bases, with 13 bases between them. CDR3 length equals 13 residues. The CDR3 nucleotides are TGCAGTGCTAGAATACTACAGGGCGATGAGCAGTTCTTC. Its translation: CSARILQGDEQFF.

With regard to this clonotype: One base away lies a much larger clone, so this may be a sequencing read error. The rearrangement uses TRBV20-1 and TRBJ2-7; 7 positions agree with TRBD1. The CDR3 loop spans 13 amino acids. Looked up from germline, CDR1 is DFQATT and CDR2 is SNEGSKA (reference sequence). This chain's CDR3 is CGTTGAPSYEQYF. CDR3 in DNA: TGCGGTACTACAGGGGCGCCCTCCTACGAGCAGTACTTC.

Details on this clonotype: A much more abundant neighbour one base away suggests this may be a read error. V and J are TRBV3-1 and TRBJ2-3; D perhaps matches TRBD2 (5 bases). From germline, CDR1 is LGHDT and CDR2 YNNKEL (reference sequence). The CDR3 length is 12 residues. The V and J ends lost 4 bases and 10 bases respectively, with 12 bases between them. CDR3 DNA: TGTGCCAGCAGCCCCAGCGGAAATGCGCAGTATTTT. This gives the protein CASSPSGNAQYF.

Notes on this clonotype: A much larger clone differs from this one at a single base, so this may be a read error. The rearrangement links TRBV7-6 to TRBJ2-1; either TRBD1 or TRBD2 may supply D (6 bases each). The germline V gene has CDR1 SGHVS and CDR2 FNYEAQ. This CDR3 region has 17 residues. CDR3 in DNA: TGTGCTAGCAGCTTAGGGGGGAGGCAGGGAACCTACAATGGGCAGTTCTTC. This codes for CASSLGGRQGTYNGQFF.

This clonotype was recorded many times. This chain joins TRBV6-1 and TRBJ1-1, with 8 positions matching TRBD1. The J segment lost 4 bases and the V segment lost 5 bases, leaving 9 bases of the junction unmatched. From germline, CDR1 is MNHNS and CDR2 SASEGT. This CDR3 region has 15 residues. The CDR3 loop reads CASSSPDRGSTEAFF. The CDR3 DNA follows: TGTGCCAGCAGTAGCCCAGACAGGGGTAGCACTGAAGCTTTCTTT.

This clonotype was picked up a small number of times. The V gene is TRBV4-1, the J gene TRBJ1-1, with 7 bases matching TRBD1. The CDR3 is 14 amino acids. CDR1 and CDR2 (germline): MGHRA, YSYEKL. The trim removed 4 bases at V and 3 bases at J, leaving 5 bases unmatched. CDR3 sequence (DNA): TGCGCCAGCAGCCCAACAGGGGTGGACACTGAAGCTTTCTTT. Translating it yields CASSPTGVDTEAFF.